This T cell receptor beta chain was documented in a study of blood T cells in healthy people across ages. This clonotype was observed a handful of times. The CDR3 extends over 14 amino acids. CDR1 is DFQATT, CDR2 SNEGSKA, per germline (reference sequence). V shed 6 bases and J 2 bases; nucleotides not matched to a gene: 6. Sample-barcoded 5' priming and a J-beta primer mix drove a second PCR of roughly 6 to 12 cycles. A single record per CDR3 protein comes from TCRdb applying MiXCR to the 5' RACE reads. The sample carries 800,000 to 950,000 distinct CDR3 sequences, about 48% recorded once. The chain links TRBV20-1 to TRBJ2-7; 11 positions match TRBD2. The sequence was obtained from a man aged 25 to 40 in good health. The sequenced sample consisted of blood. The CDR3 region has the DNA TGCAGTGCCGAAAGTAGCGGGGGGGCCTACGAGCAGTACTTC. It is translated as CSAESSGGAYEQYF.